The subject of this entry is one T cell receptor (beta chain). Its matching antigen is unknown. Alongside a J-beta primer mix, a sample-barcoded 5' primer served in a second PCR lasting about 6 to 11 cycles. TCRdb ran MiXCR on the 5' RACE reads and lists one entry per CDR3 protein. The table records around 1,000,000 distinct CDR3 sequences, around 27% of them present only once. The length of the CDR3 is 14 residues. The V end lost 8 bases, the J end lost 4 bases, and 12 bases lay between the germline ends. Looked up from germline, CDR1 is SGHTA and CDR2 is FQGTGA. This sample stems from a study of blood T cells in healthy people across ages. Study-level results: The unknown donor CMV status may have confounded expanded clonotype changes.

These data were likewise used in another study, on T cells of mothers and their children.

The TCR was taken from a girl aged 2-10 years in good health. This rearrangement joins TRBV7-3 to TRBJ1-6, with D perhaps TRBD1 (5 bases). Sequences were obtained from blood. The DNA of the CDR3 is TGTGCCAGCGCCACGGGGGATTATAATTCACCCCTCCACTTT. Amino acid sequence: CASATGDYNSPLHF.